This T cell receptor beta chain appears in the sequencing data of a study of blood T cell repertoires in COVID-19. Study overall: Sample material is recorded as cDNA or gDNA derived from T cells, B-cell-depleted T cells, or PBMCs.

Repertoires were generated with immunoSEQ multiplex PCR, while TCRdb's copy carries only in-frame clones and drops some. The sample holds roughly 200,000 clones, approximately 80% seen once. CDR1 is SNHLY, CDR2 FYNNEI, per germline. The CDR3 is made up of 14 amino acids. Trimming left V 2 bases short and J 6 bases short, with 11 bases between. The V call is TRBV2, the J call TRBJ1-3; D perhaps matches TRBD1 (5 bases). The clonotype was recovered from a middle-aged man who had recovered from COVID-19. Specimen: PBMCs or T cells enriched from blood (not recorded which). For the CDR3, the DNA is TGTGCCAGCAGTGAATGGGGGGAGGTAAACACCATATATTTT. This sequence encodes CASSEWGEVNTIYF.